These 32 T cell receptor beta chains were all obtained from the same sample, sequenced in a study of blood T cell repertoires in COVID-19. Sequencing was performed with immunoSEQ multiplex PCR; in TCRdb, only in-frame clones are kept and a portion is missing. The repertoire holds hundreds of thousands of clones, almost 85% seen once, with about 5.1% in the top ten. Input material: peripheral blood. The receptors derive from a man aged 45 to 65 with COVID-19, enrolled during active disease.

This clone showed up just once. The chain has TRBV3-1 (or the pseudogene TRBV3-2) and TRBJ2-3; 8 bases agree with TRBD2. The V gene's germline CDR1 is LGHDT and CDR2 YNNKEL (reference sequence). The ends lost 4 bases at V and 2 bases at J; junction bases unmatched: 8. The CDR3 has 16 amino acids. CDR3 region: CASSPNSGANTDTQYF. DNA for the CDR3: TGTGCCAGCAGCCCGAATAGCGGGGCGAACACAGATACGCAGTATTTT.

The CDR3 sequence: CASSLGQGYNEQFF. DNA of the CDR3: TGTGCCAGCAGCTTGGGACAGGGTTACAATGAGCAGTTCTTC. The chain employs TRBV5-4 and TRBJ2-1, with 7 bases aligning to TRBD1. The CDR3 runs 14 residues. J gave up 4 bases and V 0 bases, and 1 base lay outside the gene matches. In germline, CDR1 is SGHNT, CDR2 YYREEE (reference sequence).

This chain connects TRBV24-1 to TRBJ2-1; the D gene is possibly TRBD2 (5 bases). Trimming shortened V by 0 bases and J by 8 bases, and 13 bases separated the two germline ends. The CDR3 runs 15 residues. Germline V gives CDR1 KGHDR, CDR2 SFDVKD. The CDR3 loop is CATSDLERFGHEQFF. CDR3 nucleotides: TGTGCCACCAGTGATTTGGAGCGGTTCGGGCATGAGCAGTTCTTC.

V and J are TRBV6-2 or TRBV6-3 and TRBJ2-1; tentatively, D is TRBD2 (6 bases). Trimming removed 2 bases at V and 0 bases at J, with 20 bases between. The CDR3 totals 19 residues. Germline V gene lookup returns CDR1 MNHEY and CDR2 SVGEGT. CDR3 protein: CASSYQEKTARGSYNEQFF. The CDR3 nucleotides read TGTGCCAGCAGTTACCAGGAAAAAACCGCGCGGGGCTCCTACAATGAGCAGTTCTTC.

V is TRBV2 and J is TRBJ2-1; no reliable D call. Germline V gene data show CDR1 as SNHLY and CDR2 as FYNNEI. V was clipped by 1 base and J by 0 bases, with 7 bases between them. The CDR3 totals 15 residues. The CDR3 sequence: CASSEESSSYNEQFF. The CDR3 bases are TGTGCCAGCAGTGAAGAGTCGAGCTCCTACAATGAGCAGTTCTTC.

The CDR3: CASSPFGPTEGYTF. The CDR3 nucleotides read TGTGCCAGCTCACCTTTCGGTCCGACTGAGGGCTACACCTTC. V usage is TRBV18 and J usage is TRBJ1-2; D uncertain. CDR3 size: 14 residues. Trimming left V 3 bases short and J 8 bases short, with 16 bases between. CDR1 and CDR2 (germline): KGHSH, LQKENI.

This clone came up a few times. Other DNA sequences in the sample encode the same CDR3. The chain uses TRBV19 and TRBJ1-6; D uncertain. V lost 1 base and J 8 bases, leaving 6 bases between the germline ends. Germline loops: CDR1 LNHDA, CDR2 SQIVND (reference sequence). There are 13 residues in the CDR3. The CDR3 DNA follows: TGTGCCAGTAGTATAGTTCGGGATTCACCCCTCCACTTT. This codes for CASSIVRDSPLHF.

The CDR3, as DNA: TGTGCCAGCAGCGGATTAGCGGGGGGAGGAGAGACCCAGTACTTC. Its translation: CASSGLAGGGETQYF. This sequence joins TRBV7-9 and TRBJ2-5; 10 nucleotides agree with TRBD2. CDR3 length: 15 residues. The V gene's germline CDR1 is SEHNR and CDR2 FQNEAQ (reference sequence). V gave up 5 bases and J gave up 4 bases; unmatched junction bases: 7.

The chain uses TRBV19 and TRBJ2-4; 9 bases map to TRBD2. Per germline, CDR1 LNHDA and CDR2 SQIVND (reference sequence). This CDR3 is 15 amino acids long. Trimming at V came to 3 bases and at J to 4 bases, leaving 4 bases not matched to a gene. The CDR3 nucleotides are TGTGCCAGTAGTATGACTAGCGGAAATAAAAACATTCAGTACTTC. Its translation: CASSMTSGNKNIQYF. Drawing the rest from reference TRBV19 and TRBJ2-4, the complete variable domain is DGGITQSPKYLFRKEGQNVTLSCEQNLNHDAMYWYRQDPGQGLRLIYYSQIVNDFQKGDIAEGYSVSREKKESFPLTVTSAQKNPTAFYLCASSMTSGNKNIQYFGAGTRLSVL.

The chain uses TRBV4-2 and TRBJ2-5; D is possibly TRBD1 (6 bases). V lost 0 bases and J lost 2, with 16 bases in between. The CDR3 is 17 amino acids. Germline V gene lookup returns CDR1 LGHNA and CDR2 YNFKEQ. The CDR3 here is CASSQDSGGRGQETQYF. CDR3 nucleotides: TGTGCCAGCAGCCAAGATTCGGGCGGCAGGGGACAAGAGACCCAGTACTTC.

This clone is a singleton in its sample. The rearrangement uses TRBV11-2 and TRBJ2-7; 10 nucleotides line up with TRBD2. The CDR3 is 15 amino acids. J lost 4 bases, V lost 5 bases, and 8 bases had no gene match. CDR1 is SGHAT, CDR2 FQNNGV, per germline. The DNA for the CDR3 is TGTGCCAGCAGCCTTAGCGGGGGGCGGTGGTACGAGCAGTACTTC. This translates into CASSLSGGRWYEQYF. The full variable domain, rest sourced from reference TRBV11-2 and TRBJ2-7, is EAGVAQSPRYKIIEKRQSVAFWCNPISGHATLYWYQQILGQGPKLLIQFQNNGVVDDSQLPKDRFSAERLKGVDSTLKIQPAKLEDSAVYLCASSLSGGRWYEQYFGPGTRLTVT.

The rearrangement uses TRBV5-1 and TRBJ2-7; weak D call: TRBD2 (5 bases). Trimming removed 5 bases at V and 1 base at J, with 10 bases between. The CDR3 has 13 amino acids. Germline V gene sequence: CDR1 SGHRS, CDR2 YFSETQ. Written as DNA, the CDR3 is TGCGCCAGCAGTTGGACTCTTTCCTACGAGCAGTACTTC. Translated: CASSWTLSYEQYF.

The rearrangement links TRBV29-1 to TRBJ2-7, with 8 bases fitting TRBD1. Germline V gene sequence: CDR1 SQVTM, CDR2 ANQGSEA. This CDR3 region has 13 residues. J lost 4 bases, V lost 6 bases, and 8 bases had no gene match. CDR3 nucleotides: TGCAGCGTGAAAGACAGGGGAGGTTACGAGCAGTACTTC. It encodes CSVKDRGGYEQYF.

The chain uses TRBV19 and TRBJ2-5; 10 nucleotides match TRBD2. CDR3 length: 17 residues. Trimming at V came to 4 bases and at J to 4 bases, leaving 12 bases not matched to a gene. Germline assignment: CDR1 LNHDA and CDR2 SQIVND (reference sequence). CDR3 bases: TGTGCCAGTAGTAGAAGACTAGCGGGCCTCGGAGGAGAGACCCAGTACTTC. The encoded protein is CASSRRLAGLGGETQYF. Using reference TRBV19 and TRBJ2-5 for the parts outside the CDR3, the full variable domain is DGGITQSPKYLFRKEGQNVTLSCEQNLNHDAMYWYRQDPGQGLRLIYYSQIVNDFQKGDIAEGYSVSREKKESFPLTVTSAQKNPTAFYLCASSRRLAGLGGETQYFGPGTRLLVL.

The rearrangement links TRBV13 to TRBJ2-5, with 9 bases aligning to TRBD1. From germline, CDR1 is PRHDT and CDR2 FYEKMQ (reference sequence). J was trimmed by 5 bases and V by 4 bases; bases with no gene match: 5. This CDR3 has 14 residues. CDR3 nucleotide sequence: TGTGCCAGCAGCTCAAACAGGGGGCTGGAGACCCAGTACTTC. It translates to CASSSNRGLETQYF.

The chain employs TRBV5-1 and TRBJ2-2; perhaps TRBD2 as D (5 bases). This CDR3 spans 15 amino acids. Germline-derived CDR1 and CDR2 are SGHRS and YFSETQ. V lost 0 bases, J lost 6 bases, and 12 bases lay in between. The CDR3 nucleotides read TGCGCCAGCAGCTTGGCCTCGGGGTGGGCCGGGGAGCTGTTTTTT. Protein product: CASSLASGWAGELFF. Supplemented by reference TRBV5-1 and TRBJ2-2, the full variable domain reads KAGVTQTPRYLIKTRGQQVTLSCSPISGHRSVSWYQQTPGQGLQFLFEYFSETQRNKGNFPGRFSGRQFSNSRSEMNVSTLELGDSALYLCASSLASGWAGELFFGEGSRLTVL.

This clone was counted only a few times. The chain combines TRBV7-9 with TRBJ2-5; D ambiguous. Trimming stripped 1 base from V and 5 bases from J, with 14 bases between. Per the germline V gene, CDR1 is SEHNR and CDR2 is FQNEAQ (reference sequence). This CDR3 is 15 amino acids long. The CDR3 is CASSLGYGISETQYF. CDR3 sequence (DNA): TGTGCCAGCAGCTTAGGATACGGTATTTCGGAGACCCAGTACTTC.

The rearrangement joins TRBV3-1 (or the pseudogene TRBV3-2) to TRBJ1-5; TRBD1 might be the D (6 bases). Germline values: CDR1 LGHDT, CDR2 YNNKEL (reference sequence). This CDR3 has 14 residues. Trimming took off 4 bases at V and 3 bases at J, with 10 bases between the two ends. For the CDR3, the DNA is TGTGCCAGCAGCCCGAGGGGGACCAATCAGCCCCAGCATTTT. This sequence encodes CASSPRGTNQPQHF.

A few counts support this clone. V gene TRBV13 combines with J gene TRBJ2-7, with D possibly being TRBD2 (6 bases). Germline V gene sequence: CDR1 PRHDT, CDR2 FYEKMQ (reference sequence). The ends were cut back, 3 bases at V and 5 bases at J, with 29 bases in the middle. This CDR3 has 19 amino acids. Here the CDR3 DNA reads TGTGCCAGCAGCTTGGGTGCCCCGGGTTTGGGCGGGACCAAGAACGAGCAGTACTTC. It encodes CASSLGAPGLGGTKNEQYF.

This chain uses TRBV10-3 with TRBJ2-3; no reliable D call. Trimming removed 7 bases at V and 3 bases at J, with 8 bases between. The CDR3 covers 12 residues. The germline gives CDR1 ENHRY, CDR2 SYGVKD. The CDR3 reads CAIKAATDTQYF. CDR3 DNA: TGTGCCATCAAAGCAGCGACAGATACGCAGTATTTT.

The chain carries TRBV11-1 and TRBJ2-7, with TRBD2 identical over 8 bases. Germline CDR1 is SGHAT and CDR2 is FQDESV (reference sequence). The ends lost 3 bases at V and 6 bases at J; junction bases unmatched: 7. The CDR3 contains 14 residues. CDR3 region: CASSFGGASLEQYF. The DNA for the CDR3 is TGTGCCAGCAGCTTCGGGGGGGCATCTCTCGAGCAGTACTTC.

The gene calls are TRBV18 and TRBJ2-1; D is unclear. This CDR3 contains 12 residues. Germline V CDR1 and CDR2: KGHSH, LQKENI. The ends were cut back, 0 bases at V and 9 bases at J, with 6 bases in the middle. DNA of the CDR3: TGTGCCAGCTCACCACCGAGTAGTGAGCAGTTCTTC. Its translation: CASSPPSSEQFF.

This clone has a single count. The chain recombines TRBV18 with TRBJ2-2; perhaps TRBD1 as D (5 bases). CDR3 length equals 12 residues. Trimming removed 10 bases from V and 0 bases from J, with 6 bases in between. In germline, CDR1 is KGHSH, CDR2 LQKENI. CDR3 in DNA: TGTGCCACAGGGACGAACACCGGGGAGCTGTTTTTT. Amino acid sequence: CATGTNTGELFF. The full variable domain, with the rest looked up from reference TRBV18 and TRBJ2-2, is NAGVMQNPRHLVRRRGQEARLRCSPMKGHSHVYWYRQLPEEGLKFMVYLQKENIIDESGMPKERFSAEFPKEGPSILRIQQVVRGDSAAYFCATGTNTGELFFGEGSRLTVL.

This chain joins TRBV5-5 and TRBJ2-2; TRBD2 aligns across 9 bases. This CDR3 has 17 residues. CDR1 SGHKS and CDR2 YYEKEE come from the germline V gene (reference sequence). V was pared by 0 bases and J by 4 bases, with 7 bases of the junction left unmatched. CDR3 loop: CASSLALLAGFTGELFF. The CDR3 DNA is TGTGCCAGCAGCTTGGCTCTGCTAGCGGGGTTCACCGGGGAGCTGTTTTTT.

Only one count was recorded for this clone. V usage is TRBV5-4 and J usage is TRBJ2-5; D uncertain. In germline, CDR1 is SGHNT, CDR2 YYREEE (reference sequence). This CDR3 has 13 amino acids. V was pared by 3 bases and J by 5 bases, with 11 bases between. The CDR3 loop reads CASSSPSSETQYF. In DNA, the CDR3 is TGTGCCAGCAGCTCACCGAGTAGCGAGACCCAGTACTTC.

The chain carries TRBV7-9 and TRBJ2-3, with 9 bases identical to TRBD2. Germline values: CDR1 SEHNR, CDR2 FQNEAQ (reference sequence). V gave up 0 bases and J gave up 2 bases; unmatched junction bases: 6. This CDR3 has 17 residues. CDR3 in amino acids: CASSLAGTSLNTDTQYF. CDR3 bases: TGTGCCAGCAGCTTAGCTGGGACTAGCCTAAACACAGATACGCAGTATTTT.

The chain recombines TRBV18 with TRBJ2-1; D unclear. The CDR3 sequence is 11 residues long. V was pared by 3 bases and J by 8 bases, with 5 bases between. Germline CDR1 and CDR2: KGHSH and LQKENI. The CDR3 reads CASSPMYEQFF. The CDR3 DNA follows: TGTGCCAGCTCACCCATGTATGAGCAGTTCTTC.

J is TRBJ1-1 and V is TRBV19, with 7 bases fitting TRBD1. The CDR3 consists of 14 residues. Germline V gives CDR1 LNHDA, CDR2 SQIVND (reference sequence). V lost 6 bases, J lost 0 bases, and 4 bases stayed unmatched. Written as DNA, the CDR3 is TGTGCCAGTAGGAGGGACAGCATGAACACTGAAGCTTTCTTT. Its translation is CASRRDSMNTEAFF.

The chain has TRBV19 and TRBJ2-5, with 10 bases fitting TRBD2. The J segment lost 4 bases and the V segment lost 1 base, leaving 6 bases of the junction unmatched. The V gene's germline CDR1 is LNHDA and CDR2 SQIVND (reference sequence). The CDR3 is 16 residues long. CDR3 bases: TGTGCCAGTAGTATAGTTGCTAGCGGGGGCAGAGAGACCCAGTACTTC. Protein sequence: CASSIVASGGRETQYF.

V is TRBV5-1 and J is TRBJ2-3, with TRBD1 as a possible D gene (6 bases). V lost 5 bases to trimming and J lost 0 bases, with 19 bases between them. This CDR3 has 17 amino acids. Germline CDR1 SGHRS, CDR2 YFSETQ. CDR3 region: CASRTVGGGGSTDTQYF. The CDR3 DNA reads TGCGCCAGCAGAACGGTTGGTGGGGGCGGAAGCACAGATACGCAGTATTTT.

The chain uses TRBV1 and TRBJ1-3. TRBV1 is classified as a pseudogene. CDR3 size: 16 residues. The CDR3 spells CTSSPTETAGGNTIYF. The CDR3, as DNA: TGCACCAGCAGCCCTACCGAAACAGCGGGGGGAAACACCATATATTTT.

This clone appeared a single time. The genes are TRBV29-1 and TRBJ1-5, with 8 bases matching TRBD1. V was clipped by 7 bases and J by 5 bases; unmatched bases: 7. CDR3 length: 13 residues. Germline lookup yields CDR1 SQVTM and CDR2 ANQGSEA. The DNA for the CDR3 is TGCAGCGGTTCGACAGGGGTGGATCAGCCCCAGCATTTT. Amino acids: CSGSTGVDQPQHF.